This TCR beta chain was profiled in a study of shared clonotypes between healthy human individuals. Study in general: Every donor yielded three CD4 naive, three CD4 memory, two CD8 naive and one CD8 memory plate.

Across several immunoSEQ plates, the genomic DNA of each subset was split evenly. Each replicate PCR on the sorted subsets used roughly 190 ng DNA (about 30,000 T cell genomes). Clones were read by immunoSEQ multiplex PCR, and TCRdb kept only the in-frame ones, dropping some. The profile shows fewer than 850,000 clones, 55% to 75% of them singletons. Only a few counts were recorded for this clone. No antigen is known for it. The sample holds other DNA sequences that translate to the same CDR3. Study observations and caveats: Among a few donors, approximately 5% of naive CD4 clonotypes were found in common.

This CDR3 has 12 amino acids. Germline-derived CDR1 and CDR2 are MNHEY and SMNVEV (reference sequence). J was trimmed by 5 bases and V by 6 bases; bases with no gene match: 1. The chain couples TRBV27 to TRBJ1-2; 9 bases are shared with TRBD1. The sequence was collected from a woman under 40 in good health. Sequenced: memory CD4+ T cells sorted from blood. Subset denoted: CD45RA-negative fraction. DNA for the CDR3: TGTGCCAGCAGGGGGACAGGGTATGGCTACACCTTC. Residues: CASRGTGYGYTF.